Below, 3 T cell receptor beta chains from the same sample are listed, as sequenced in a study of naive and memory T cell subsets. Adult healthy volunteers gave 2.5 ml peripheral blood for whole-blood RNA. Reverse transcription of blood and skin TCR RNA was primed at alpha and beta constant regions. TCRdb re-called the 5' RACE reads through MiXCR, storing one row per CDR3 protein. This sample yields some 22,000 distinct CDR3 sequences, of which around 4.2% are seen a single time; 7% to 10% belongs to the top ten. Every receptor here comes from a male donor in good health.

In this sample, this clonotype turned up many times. For the CDR3, the DNA is TGTGCCAGCAGTTTAACCGGGACTAGCGACCACGAGCAGTACTTC. It codes for CASSLTGTSDHEQYF. The chain links TRBV6-5 to TRBJ2-7; 10 positions agree with TRBD2. The ends lost 4 bases at V and 5 bases at J; junction bases unmatched: 8. Germline V gene lookup returns CDR1 MNHEY and CDR2 SVGAGI. This CDR3 has 15 residues.

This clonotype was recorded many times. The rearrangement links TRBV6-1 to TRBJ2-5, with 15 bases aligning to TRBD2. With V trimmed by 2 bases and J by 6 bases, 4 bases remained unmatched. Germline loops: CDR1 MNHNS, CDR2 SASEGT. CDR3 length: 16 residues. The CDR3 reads CASSEWTSGGAKTQYF. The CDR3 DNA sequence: TGTGCCAGCAGTGAATGGACTAGCGGGGGGGCGAAGACCCAGTACTTC.

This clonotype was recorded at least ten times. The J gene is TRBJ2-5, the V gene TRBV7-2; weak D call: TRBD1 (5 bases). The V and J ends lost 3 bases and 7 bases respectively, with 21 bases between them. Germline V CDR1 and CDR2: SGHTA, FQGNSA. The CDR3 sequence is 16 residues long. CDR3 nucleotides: TGTGCCAGCAGCTTCGGCCCAGGGTATCTATCTTGGACCCAGTACTTC. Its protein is CASSFGPGYLSWTQYF.